The text below deals with one TCR beta chain. Its specificity is not known. This record comes from a study of shared clonotypes between healthy human individuals. Produced via immunoSEQ multiplex PCR; TCRdb's table is partial and in-frame only. The table includes about 610,000 clones, around 97% detected once. Findings and caveats of the study: Richness estimates generally favored naive over memory subsets. A few donors showed sharing of approximately 5% of naive CD4 clonotypes. Generation probabilities of non-shared clonotypes were lower (relative to those shared by all four donors).

CDR3 length: 16 residues. The donor cohort consisted entirely of Caucasian adults residing in Nashville, Tennessee. V and J are TRBV21-1 and TRBJ1-4; the D call TRBD1 from the table was never checked on the DNA. TRBV21-1 is reported as a pseudogene. This TCR derives from a woman aged 25-40 years in good health. The specimen was naive CD4+ T cells sorted from blood. Subset indicated: CD45RA+ positively selected. The CDR3 is CASSKEFDRVCEKLFF. DNA for the CDR3: TGTGCCAGCAGCAAAGAATTCGACAGGGTGTGTGAAAAACTGTTTTTT.